The 9 T cell receptor beta chains listed next were all sequenced from one sample in a study of OX40 agonist ivuxolimab in advanced cancers. The table came from immunoSEQ multiplex PCR; TCRdb's copy has only in-frame clones and leaves some out. The sample includes some 99,000 clones, about four fifths seen only once; the top ten take more than 1.1%. The sequencing here drew on CD4+ or CD8+ T cells sorted from blood, taken in a trial of the OX40 agonist ivuxolimab. These receptors were collected from an adult with an advanced solid tumor such as melanoma, head and neck, liver or kidney cancer.

This chain links TRBV25-1 with TRBJ2-1; D uncertain. V was shortened by 8 bases and J by 5 bases, with 13 bases between the two germline ends. Germline V CDR1 and CDR2: MGHDK, SYGVNS. The CDR3 extends over 13 amino acids. CDR3 loop: CASSSPRDNEQFF. The CDR3 DNA is TGTGCCAGCTCTTCCCCTCGGGACAATGAGCAGTTCTTC.

The chain links TRBV7-2 to TRBJ1-5; D call uncertain. Looked up from germline, CDR1 is SGHTA and CDR2 is FQGNSA. Deletions cut 5 bases from V and 2 bases from J, with 19 bases between. The CDR3 is 17 residues long. The CDR3 bases are TGTGCCAGCAGCATCTACGGCCCGGGAGGTGGCAATCAGCCCCAGCATTTT. This codes for CASSIYGPGGGNQPQHF. The full variable domain, completed using reference TRBV7-2 and TRBJ1-5, is GAGVSQSPSNKVTEKGKDVELRCDPISGHTALYWYRQSLGQGLEFLIYFQGNSAPDKSGLPSDRFSAERTGGSVSTLTIQRTQQEDSAVYLCASSIYGPGGGNQPQHFGDGTRLSIL.

The CDR3 sequence: CASRPLAGVRDEQFF. CDR3 DNA: TGCGCCAGCCGTCCCCTAGCGGGGGTCCGCGATGAGCAGTTCTTC. The rearrangement links TRBV10-2 to TRBJ2-1, with 10 nucleotides matching TRBD2. Unmatched junction bases numbered 12, after V lost 8 bases and J lost 8 bases. This CDR3 has 15 amino acids. Germline V gene sequence: CDR1 WSHSY, CDR2 SAAADI.

This rearrangement joins TRBV6-5 to TRBJ1-5, with a possible D match to TRBD1 (6 bases). V was pared by 6 bases and J by 15 bases, with 18 bases between. CDR3 size: 12 residues. Germline V CDR1 and CDR2: MNHEY, SVGAGI. CDR3 protein: CASSLKQGVVHF. The CDR3, as DNA: TGTGCCAGCAGCCTCAAACAGGGAGTCGTGCATTTT.

This chain connects TRBV28 to TRBJ1-2; D unresolved. Trimming cost V 6 bases and J 8 bases, with 22 bases left between them. CDR3 size: 15 residues. The germline V gene encodes CDR1 MDHEN and CDR2 SYDVKM. CDR3 sequence reads: CASRAPGNAVGGYTF. The DNA of the CDR3 is TGTGCCAGCAGGGCCCCGGGAAACGCAGTGGGAGGCTACACCTTC.

This rearrangement joins TRBV19 to TRBJ1-2; tentative D call: TRBD1 (6 bases). The CDR3 covers 13 residues. CDR1 is LNHDA, CDR2 SQIVND, per germline (reference sequence). V was clipped by 2 bases and J by 5 bases, with 9 bases between them. CDR3 in DNA: TGTGCCAGTAGTATACAACAGGGTTATGGCTACACCTTC. Protein product: CASSIQQGYGYTF.

This clone was picked up a small number of times. CDR3 nucleotides: TGTGCCAGCAGCCCCCACTGCAACTCGACCCGGGACACCATATATTTT. Protein product: CASSPHCNSTRDTIYF. The chain carries TRBV21-1 and TRBJ1-3. TRBV21-1 is labeled a pseudogene. This CDR3 contains 16 residues.

This chain connects TRBV5-5 to TRBJ1-4; TRBD1 is a possible D gene (6 bases). This CDR3 region has 16 residues. Germline lookup yields CDR1 SGHKS and CDR2 YYEKEE (reference sequence). Trimming shortened V by 2 bases and J by 2 bases, and 13 bases separated the two germline ends. CDR3 sequence (DNA): TGTGCCAGCAGCTTCGGACAGCCGTTGACTAATGAAAAACTGTTTTTT. Encoded protein: CASSFGQPLTNEKLFF.

In DNA, the CDR3 is TGTGCCACCAGCAGAGTTTCGGGGGGGCCCCAGCATTTT. Amino acids: CATSRVSGGPQHF. This sequence joins TRBV15 and TRBJ1-5; TRBD1 might be the D (5 bases). The CDR3 totals 13 residues. The V end lost 1 base, the J end lost 9 bases, and 10 bases lay between the germline ends. The germline CDR1 and CDR2 sequences are LNHNV and YYDKDF (reference sequence). Supplemented by reference TRBV15 and TRBJ1-5, the full variable domain reads DAMVIQNPRYQVTQFGKPVTLSCSQTLNHNVMYWYQQKSSQAPKLLFHYYDKDFNNEADTPDNFQSRRPNTSFCFLDIRSPGLGDTAMYLCATSRVSGGPQHFGDGTRLSIL.